This TCR beta chain is drawn from a study of T cell responses to AZD1222 COVID-19 vaccine. Turning to the study itself: Second-dose timings of about 4 or about 12 weeks were pooled. Findings and caveats of the study: Mapped onto spike, vaccine-associated CD4 TCRs spanned it and were dominant at 160-218 and 743-854.

TCRdb keeps only in-frame clones here, not all; method: immunoSEQ multiplex PCR. Of about 130,000 clones in the sample, under 95% were seen once. There are 14 residues in the CDR3. V was clipped by 7 bases and J by 3 bases, with 16 bases between them. Germline V gene sequence: CDR1 MNHEY, CDR2 SVGAGI. Comment on this clone: Its antigen remains unidentified.

The chain combines TRBV6-5 with TRBJ2-7, with D unclear. The sequence was obtained from an adult in good health. Sequencing used peripheral blood, obtained on day 0 of AZD1222 vaccination. CDR3 in DNA: TGTGCCAGCACGCTTCTAGGAGACATCTACGAGCAGTACTTC. Translated: CASTLLGDIYEQYF.